This T cell receptor beta chain was captured by sequencing in a study of beta chain features in type 1 diabetes. Of the isolated RNA, all was reverse transcribed, and so the sequenced material was expressed TCRB transcripts. The table came from immunoSEQ multiplex PCR; TCRdb's copy has only in-frame clones and leaves some out. The profile shows hundreds of thousands of clones, 17% of them singletons. With 7 bases clipped from V and 4 bases from J, the junction kept 3 bases outside the gene matches. Germline CDR1 LNHDA, CDR2 SQIVND (reference sequence). This CDR3 comprises 13 residues. The sequence derives from a woman aged 18-35 years in good health. The rearrangement uses TRBV19 and TRBJ2-2, with TRBD1 matching 7 bases. The specimen was naive CD4+ T cells from blood. CDR3 bases: TGTGCCAGTAAGACAGGGCTCACCGGGGAGCTGTTTTTT. This sequence encodes CASKTGLTGELFF.